These 25 T cell receptor beta chains came from one sample sequenced in a study of glioma-infiltrating T cells after dendritic cell vaccination. Time point reported: after dendritic cell vaccination, including at tumor progression/relapse. Sequencing used immunoSEQ multiplex PCR; TCRdb keeps in-frame clones, though not all of them. The sample includes tens of thousands of clones, roughly 91% of them seen just once. This material consisted of blood, taken after dendritic cell vaccination. These receptors were collected from a human donor with glioblastoma.

V and J are TRBV10-3 and TRBJ2-7; 14 nucleotides match TRBD2. Germline CDR1 is ENHRY and CDR2 is SYGVKD. CDR3 length: 15 residues. Trimming at V came to 6 bases and at J to 6 bases, leaving 7 bases not matched to a gene. CDR3 region: CAIRGGTSGSSEQYF. In nucleotides, the CDR3 is TGTGCCATCAGGGGGGGGACTAGCGGGAGTAGCGAGCAGTACTTC.

The chain is built from TRBV7-9 and TRBJ2-7; D ambiguous. CDR3 length: 17 residues. The V gene's germline CDR1 is SEHNR and CDR2 FQNEAQ (reference sequence). The germline V and J ends were trimmed by 5 bases and 1 base, with 21 bases remaining between them. CDR3 nucleotides: TGTGCCAGCAGCGATCTCGATTACCCCGACATTTCCTACGAGCAGTACTTC. Its protein is CASSDLDYPDISYEQYF. Looking up the rest from reference TRBV7-9 and TRBJ2-7 gives the full variable domain: DTGVSQNPRHKITKRGQNVTFRCDPISEHNRLYWYRQTLGQGPEFLTYFQNEAQLEKSRLLSDRFSAERPKGSFSTLEIQRTEQGDSAMYLCASSDLDYPDISYEQYFGPGTRLTVT.

This chain joins TRBV10-1 and TRBJ2-7; D may be TRBD2 (5 bases). The CDR3 is 13 residues long. V was trimmed by 8 bases and J by 2 bases, leaving 13 bases between them. Germline V gives CDR1 WNHNN, CDR2 SYGVQD (reference sequence). The CDR3 DNA is TGCGCCAGCTCCCCCAGGACTGCCTACGAGCAGTACTTC. Encoded protein: CASSPRTAYEQYF.

The rearrangement uses TRBV5-1 and TRBJ1-1; possibly TRBD1 for D (6 bases). There are 14 residues in the CDR3. V was cut by 3 bases and J by 4 bases, with 13 bases left in between. Germline V lookup: CDR1 SGHRS, CDR2 YFSETQ. Here the CDR3 DNA reads TGCGCCAGCAGCTCGAGGGGGTCCTCCACTGAAGCTTTCTTT. As protein: CASSSRGSSTEAFF.

The chain couples TRBV7-6 to TRBJ2-1; 7 positions match TRBD2. The ends lost 6 bases at V and 2 bases at J; junction bases unmatched: 7. Germline V gene data show CDR1 as SGHVS and CDR2 as FNYEAQ. CDR3 size: 15 residues. This CDR3 reads CASSLGLAAYNEQFF. The CDR3 DNA reads TGTGCCAGCAGTCTAGGGCTAGCGGCCTACAATGAGCAGTTCTTC.

This rearrangement joins TRBV5-1 to TRBJ1-4; 10 bases line up with TRBD1. The CDR3 has 15 residues. V shed 4 bases, J shed 6 bases, and the junction held 6 bases outside the gene matches. The germline CDR1 and CDR2 sequences are SGHRS and YFSETQ. CDR3 in amino acids: CASSTSGQGHEKLFF. The CDR3 coding sequence is TGCGCCAGCAGCACCTCGGGACAGGGGCATGAAAAACTGTTTTTT.

CDR3 nucleotide sequence: TGTGCCAGCAGCTACGGGACTAGCGGAGAAGAGACCCAGTACTTC. Its translation: CASSYGTSGEETQYF. V is TRBV11-1 and J is TRBJ2-5, with 11 bases matching TRBD2. This CDR3 contains 15 residues. The germline V gene encodes CDR1 SGHAT and CDR2 FQDESV (reference sequence). V shed 4 bases and J 3 bases; nucleotides not matched to a gene: 4.

This chain connects TRBV7-9 to TRBJ1-2, with 8 bases that match TRBD1. This CDR3 is 15 amino acids long. The germline V gene encodes CDR1 SEHNR and CDR2 FQNEAQ (reference sequence). V was clipped by 1 base and J by 4 bases; unmatched bases: 5. Here the CDR3 reads CASSLEGQGLYGYTF. CDR3 bases: TGTGCCAGCAGCTTAGAAGGACAGGGACTCTATGGCTACACCTTC.

The chain carries TRBV18 and TRBJ2-7; D is ambiguous. V was trimmed by 6 bases and J by 2 bases, leaving 20 bases between them. The germline V gene has CDR1 KGHSH and CDR2 LQKENI. The CDR3 consists of 16 residues. CDR3 residues: CASSTNLLDLPYEQYF. For the CDR3, the DNA is TGTGCCAGCTCTACTAACCTTCTTGATCTACCCTACGAGCAGTACTTC.

The J gene is TRBJ2-7, the V gene TRBV5-4, with 10 bases matching TRBD2. The CDR3 sequence is 16 residues long. Germline-derived CDR1 and CDR2 are SGHNT and YYREEE (reference sequence). Losses at the gene ends were 4 bases for V and 2 bases for J; bases not matched to a gene: 9. The CDR3 DNA reads as TGTGCCAGCAGCCCCGATACTAGCGGGACAACCTACGAGCAGTACTTC. As protein: CASSPDTSGTTYEQYF. The full variable domain, rest sourced from reference TRBV5-4 and TRBJ2-7, is ETGVTQSPTHLIKTRGQQVTLRCSSQSGHNTVSWYQQALGQGPQFIFQYYREEENGRGNFPPRFSGLQFPNYSSELNVNALELDDSALYLCASSPDTSGTTYEQYFGPGTRLTVT.

The V call is TRBV9, the J call TRBJ2-1; D unclear. Germline-derived CDR1 and CDR2 are SGDLS and YYNGEE. The CDR3 extends over 14 amino acids. Trimming removed 0 bases at V and 8 bases at J, with 12 bases between. As DNA, the CDR3 is TGTGCCAGCAGCGTAGAGGTAACAGCACATGAGCAGTTCTTC. It specifies CASSVEVTAHEQFF.

The chain employs TRBV28 and TRBJ2-5, with TRBD2 as a possible D gene (5 bases). Germline lookup yields CDR1 MDHEN and CDR2 SYDVKM. V was shortened by 5 bases and J by 4 bases, with 26 bases between the two germline ends. The CDR3 runs 18 residues. CDR3 coding DNA: TGTGCCAGCAGTCTCCCGATCTCCCACTATTCGGCGGGAGAGACCCAGTACTTC. It translates to CASSLPISHYSAGETQYF.

This clone was picked up a small number of times. This chain joins TRBV10-1 and TRBJ1-2; the D is unclear. The V and J ends lost 4 bases and 1 base respectively, with 7 bases between them. The CDR3 has 13 amino acids. The germline CDR1 and CDR2 sequences are WNHNN and SYGVQD (reference sequence). In DNA, the CDR3 is TGCGCCAGCAGTGGATCCGGTAACTATGGCTACACCTTC. It is translated as CASSGSGNYGYTF.

The rearrangement uses TRBV7-2 and TRBJ2-7; 9 bases line up with TRBD2. The germline V gene encodes CDR1 SGHTA and CDR2 FQGNSA. The CDR3 is made up of 16 amino acids. V gave up 5 bases and J gave up 2 bases; unmatched junction bases: 10. CDR3 sequence reads: CASSLPPSGTPYEQYF. As DNA, the CDR3 is TGTGCCAGCAGCCTACCCCCTAGCGGGACTCCCTACGAGCAGTACTTC.

This chain links TRBV7-9 with TRBJ1-4; D is possibly TRBD1 (5 bases). Deletions cut 5 bases from V and 2 bases from J, with 18 bases between. CDR1 and CDR2 (germline): SEHNR, FQNEAQ (reference sequence). CDR3 length: 17 residues. CDR3 region: CASSPSGRQGTNEKLFF. In DNA, the CDR3 is TGTGCCAGCAGCCCATCCGGCCGGCAGGGCACTAATGAAAAACTGTTTTTT.

The chain uses TRBV14 and TRBJ1-1; TRBD1 matches at 8 bases. Trimming at V came to 4 bases and at J to 3 bases, leaving 1 base not matched to a gene. The CDR3 consists of 13 residues. The germline V gene has CDR1 SGHDN and CDR2 FVKESK. This chain's CDR3 is CASSPQGDTEAFF. The CDR3 DNA reads as TGTGCCAGCAGCCCACAGGGGGACACTGAAGCTTTCTTT.

The chain couples TRBV7-9 to TRBJ2-7; D gene unclear. With 5 bases removed from V and 11 bases from J, the gap between germline ends came to 19 bases. The germline CDR1 and CDR2 sequences are SEHNR and FQNEAQ (reference sequence). CDR3 length: 13 amino acids. In nucleotides, the CDR3 is TGTGCCAGCAGCCGGTGGGCAGGCGAGTTGGAGTACTTC. Its translation: CASSRWAGELEYF.

The CDR3 reads CASSEYLAGTGELFF. The CDR3 coding sequence is TGTGCCAGCAGTGAGTATCTAGCGGGGACCGGGGAGCTGTTTTTT. V gene TRBV6-4 combines with J gene TRBJ2-2, with TRBD2 identical over 9 bases. Trimming at V came to 3 bases and at J to 5 bases, leaving 4 bases not matched to a gene. Germline CDR1 and CDR2: MRHNA and SNTAGT. The CDR3 has 15 residues.

This rearrangement joins TRBV19 to TRBJ1-2; D is possibly TRBD1 (6 bases). The germline V gene has CDR1 LNHDA and CDR2 SQIVND (reference sequence). Trimming removed 3 bases from V and 4 bases from J, with 12 bases in between. This CDR3 region has 14 residues. This CDR3 reads CASSMPGTTYGYTF. The CDR3 bases are TGTGCCAGTAGTATGCCCGGGACAACCTATGGCTACACCTTC.

The chain's CDR3 is CASSIWGQGDEQYF. The DNA for the CDR3 is TGTGCCAGTAGTATATGGGGGCAGGGCGACGAGCAGTACTTC. The genes are TRBV19 and TRBJ2-7; D perhaps matches TRBD1 (6 bases). Germline V gene lookup returns CDR1 LNHDA and CDR2 SQIVND (reference sequence). V lost 2 bases and J 5 bases, leaving 13 bases between the germline ends. This CDR3 contains 14 residues.

This clone has just a few counts. This rearrangement joins TRBV30 to TRBJ2-7; TRBD2 might be the D (5 bases). Germline V lookup: CDR1 GTSNPN, CDR2 SVGIG (reference sequence). V was pared by 0 bases and J by 2 bases, with 14 bases between. This CDR3 region has 15 residues. The CDR3 sequence: CAWSVGLPGTYEQYF. CDR3 coding DNA: TGTGCCTGGAGTGTAGGATTACCCGGGACCTACGAGCAGTACTTC.

This clone occurred once. The V gene is TRBV5-1, the J gene TRBJ1-2, with D hard to call. CDR3 size: 15 residues. With 0 bases removed from V and 4 bases from J, the gap between germline ends came to 13 bases. CDR1 and CDR2 (germline): SGHRS, YFSETQ. The CDR3 region is CASSLEAGAIYGYTF. CDR3 DNA sequence: TGCGCCAGCAGCTTGGAGGCAGGTGCTATCTATGGCTACACCTTC. The entire variable domain, with the rest obtained from reference TRBV5-1 and TRBJ1-2, is as follows: KAGVTQTPRYLIKTRGQQVTLSCSPISGHRSVSWYQQTPGQGLQFLFEYFSETQRNKGNFPGRFSGRQFSNSRSEMNVSTLELGDSALYLCASSLEAGAIYGYTFGSGTRLTVV.

The chain uses TRBV7-3 and TRBJ2-1; D possibly corresponds to TRBD2 (6 bases). The germline V gene encodes CDR1 SGHTA and CDR2 FQGTGA. This CDR3 comprises 14 residues. Trimming removed 3 bases at V and 7 bases at J, with 13 bases between. For the CDR3, the DNA is TGTGCCAGCAGCTTGGGAGGCGGGACGAATGAGCAGTTCTTC. It yields the protein CASSLGGGTNEQFF.

V usage is TRBV29-1 and J usage is TRBJ1-2; D is uncertain. CDR3 length: 12 residues. Per germline, CDR1 SQVTM and CDR2 ANQGSEA. V was shortened by 3 bases and J by 5 bases, with 10 bases between the two germline ends. CDR3 bases: TGCAGCGTTGAGTGGCAGAAGTATGGCTACACCTTC. Its translation: CSVEWQKYGYTF.

In nucleotides, the CDR3 is TGCGCCAGCAGCCGCGGGACTAGCGGGGGGCGTCAAGAGACCCAGTACTTC. Translation: CASSRGTSGGRQETQYF. The V and J genes are TRBV4-1 and TRBJ2-5; 15 positions agree with TRBD2. Germline CDR1 is MGHRA and CDR2 is YSYEKL. CDR3 length: 17 amino acids. J gave up 2 bases and V 4 bases, and 5 bases lay outside the gene matches.